This T cell receptor (beta chain) originates from a study of cytomegalovirus exposure and HLA in healthy donors. Across the whole study: HLA-typed donors were the source of about 81 million unique TCRs held in an early data release.

Donors consisted of healthy bone marrow donors. This CDR3 spans 15 amino acids. CDR1 LGHNA and CDR2 YNFKEQ come from the germline V gene. Trimming left V 1 base short and J 3 bases short, with 12 bases between. Note on this clone: The antigen is not known.

Study results and limitations: In an earlier analysis, productive rearrangement rates for most beta V segments clustered near 87% or 30%. According to reports, the classifier identified cytomegalovirus status with high specificity and sensitivity.

PCR was performed using 60 Vbeta and 13 Jbeta primers. The assay was immunoSEQ multiplex PCR, and TCRdb's table has in-frame clones only and misses some. Of 95,000 to 150,000 clones in the sample, approximately 70% were seen once. Source material: PBMCs. The chain recombines TRBV4-2 with TRBJ1-1; D is unclear. The receptor's source is a man younger than 30 in good health and CMV-seronegative. CDR3 residues: CASSQVEAGYTEAFF. The DNA of the CDR3 is TGTGCCAGCAGCCAAGTAGAGGCGGGGTACACTGAAGCTTTCTTT.